Following are 8 T cell receptor beta chains from one sample sequenced in a study of Ad26.COV2.S vaccination and SARS-CoV-2 variants. Method: immunoSEQ multiplex PCR; TCRdb's copy keeps in-frame clones and lacks some. The table includes about 470,000 clones, roughly 91% detected once. The sample's treatment: some 19 received Ad26.COV2.S at low or high dose, single or two shots; about 5 received placebo; per-sample allocation not given. After the first vaccine or placebo injection, samples were drawn on day 63. The specimen comprised peripheral blood, sampled in a trial of Ad26.COV2.S vaccine versus placebo. The source of these receptors is a person between 18 and 65 years old who received the Ad26.COV2.S COVID-19 vaccine or a placebo.

The genes are TRBV4-1 and TRBJ2-2; no definite D call. In germline, CDR1 is MGHRA, CDR2 YSYEKL. V lost 1 base to trimming and J lost 4 bases, with 16 bases between them. This CDR3 comprises 17 residues. The CDR3 protein is CASSQVDLGFSTGELFF. In DNA form, the CDR3 reads TGCGCCAGCAGCCAAGTTGACTTGGGGTTCAGCACCGGGGAGCTGTTTTTT.

The V and J genes are TRBV12-5 and TRBJ1-2; D not certain. Trimming pared 2 bases from V and 6 bases from J, leaving 13 bases between. Per the germline V gene, CDR1 is LGHNT and CDR2 is FRNRAP. The CDR3 contains 14 residues. CDR3 bases: TGTGCTAGTGGTTTGTGGCCCCTTAGGGATGGCTACACCTTC. This gives the protein CASGLWPLRDGYTF.

This chain connects TRBV11-2 to TRBJ2-7; TRBD2 agrees at 9 bases. V lost 0 bases, J lost 0 bases, and 9 bases stayed unmatched. CDR3 length equals 18 residues. Germline V gene lookup returns CDR1 SGHAT and CDR2 FQNNGV. CDR3 coding DNA: TGTGCCAGCAGCTTAGATCTCAGCGGACTAGCGAGCTCCTACGAGCAGTACTTC. Translated, it gives CASSLDLSGLASSYEQYF.

This rearrangement joins TRBV30 to TRBJ1-1; 9 bases map to TRBD1. Looked up from germline, CDR1 is GTSNPN and CDR2 is SVGIG (reference sequence). This CDR3 has 15 amino acids. J gave up 4 bases and V 0 bases, and 6 bases lay outside the gene matches. The DNA for the CDR3 is TGTGCCTGGAGTGTACCCGGGACAGGGTTCACTGAAGCTTTCTTT. As protein: CAWSVPGTGFTEAFF. Using reference TRBV30 and TRBJ1-1 for the parts outside the CDR3, the full variable domain is SQTIHQWPATLVQPVGSPLSLECTVEGTSNPNLYWYRQAAGRGLQLLFYSVGIGQISSEVPQNLSASRPQDRQFILSSKKLLLSDSGFYLCAWSVPGTGFTEAFFGQGTRLTVV.

The V gene is TRBV24-1, the J gene TRBJ1-2; D perhaps matches TRBD1 (6 bases). Trimming left V 4 bases short and J 5 bases short, with 13 bases between. This CDR3 is built from 14 residues. Per the germline V gene, CDR1 is KGHDR and CDR2 is SFDVKD. This CDR3 is CATSDLDRTYGYTF. The CDR3 nucleotides are TGTGCCACCAGTGACCTGGACAGAACTTATGGCTACACCTTC.

The J gene is TRBJ2-3, the V gene TRBV27, with 15 bases identical to TRBD2. Germline V gene lookup returns CDR1 MNHEY and CDR2 SMNVEV (reference sequence). The CDR3 sequence is 15 residues long. V gave up 5 bases and J gave up 6 bases; unmatched junction bases: 3. The CDR3 loop is CASSPGLAGGDTQYF. The DNA for the CDR3 is TGTGCCAGCAGTCCTGGACTAGCGGGAGGGGATACGCAGTATTTT.

This clone is a singleton in its sample. The chain couples TRBV5-4 to TRBJ2-7, with TRBD2 identical over 10 bases. CDR1 and CDR2 from the germline V gene are SGHNT and YYREEE (reference sequence). The V gene end was trimmed by 0 bases and the J gene end by 4 bases; junction bases not matched to a gene: 4. This CDR3 region has 15 residues. DNA for the CDR3: TGTGCCAGCAGCTTGGCTAGCGGGAGTTGGTACGAGCAGTACTTC. Translating gives CASSLASGSWYEQYF. The full variable domain, rest sourced from reference TRBV5-4 and TRBJ2-7, is ETGVTQSPTHLIKTRGQQVTLRCSSQSGHNTVSWYQQALGQGPQFIFQYYREEENGRGNFPPRFSGLQFPNYSSELNVNALELDDSALYLCASSLASGSWYEQYFGPGTRLTVT.

The chain combines TRBV7-9 with TRBJ2-2; perhaps TRBD1 as D (6 bases). The CDR3 has 15 amino acids. The germline V and J ends were trimmed by 3 bases and 2 bases, with 10 bases remaining between them. Germline lookup yields CDR1 SEHNR and CDR2 FQNEAQ (reference sequence). The DNA for the CDR3 is TGTGCCAGCAGCTTGCTGGACAGAAACACCGGGGAGCTGTTTTTT. Encoded protein: CASSLLDRNTGELFF.